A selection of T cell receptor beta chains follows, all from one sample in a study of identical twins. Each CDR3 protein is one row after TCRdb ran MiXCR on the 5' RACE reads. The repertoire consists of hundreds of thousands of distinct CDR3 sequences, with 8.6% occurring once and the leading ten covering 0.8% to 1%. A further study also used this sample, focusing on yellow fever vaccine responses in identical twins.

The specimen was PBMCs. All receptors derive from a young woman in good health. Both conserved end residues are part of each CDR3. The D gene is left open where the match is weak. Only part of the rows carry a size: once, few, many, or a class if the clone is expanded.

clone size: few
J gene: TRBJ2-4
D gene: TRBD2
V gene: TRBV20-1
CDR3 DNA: TGCAGTGCTAGACGACCGACCAGCGGGGGCGGAAACATTCAGTACTTC
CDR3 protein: CSARRPTSGGGNIQYF

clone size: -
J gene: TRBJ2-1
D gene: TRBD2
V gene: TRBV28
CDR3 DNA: TGTGCCAGCAGGCCAATGTTTGCGAGCGGGGGGGCCTACAATGAGCAGTTCTTC
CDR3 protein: CASRPMFASGGAYNEQFF

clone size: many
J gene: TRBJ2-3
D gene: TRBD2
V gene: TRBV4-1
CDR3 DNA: TGCGCCAGCAGCCAAGGACTAGCGGAAAGGGGGCCGGGAGATACGCAGTATTTT
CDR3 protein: CASSQGLAERGPGDTQYF

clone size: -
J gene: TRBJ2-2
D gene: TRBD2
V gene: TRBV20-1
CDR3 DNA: TGCAGTGCTAGAGATATGATAGCGGGATACACCGGGGAGCTGTTTTTT
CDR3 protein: CSARDMIAGYTGELFF

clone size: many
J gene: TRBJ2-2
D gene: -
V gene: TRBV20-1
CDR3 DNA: TGCAGTGCTCCGGACAGGAACACCGGGGAGCTGTTTTTT
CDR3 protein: CSAPDRNTGELFF

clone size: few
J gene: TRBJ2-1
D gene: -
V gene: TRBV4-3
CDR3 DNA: TGCGCCAGCAGCCAAGATACAAGCACCTACAATGAGCAGTTCTTC
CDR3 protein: CASSQDTSTYNEQFF

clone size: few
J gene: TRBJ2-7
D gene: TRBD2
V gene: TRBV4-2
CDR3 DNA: TGTGCCAGCAGCCAAGGGATCGGGACTAGCGTGGCCTACGAGCAGTACTTC
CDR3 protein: CASSQGIGTSVAYEQYF

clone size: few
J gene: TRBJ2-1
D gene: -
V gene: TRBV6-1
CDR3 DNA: TGTGCCAGCAGTAGGGGACTTTCAGACTACAATGAGCAGTTCTTC
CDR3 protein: CASSRGLSDYNEQFF

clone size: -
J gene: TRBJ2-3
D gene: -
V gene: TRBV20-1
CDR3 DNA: TGCAGTGCTAGAGAGGGCTTCCAGTCACGAAGAGATACGCAGTATTTT
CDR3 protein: CSAREGFQSRRDTQYF

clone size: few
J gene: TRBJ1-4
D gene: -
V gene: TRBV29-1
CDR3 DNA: TGCAGCGTTGCCCGGGGGCAGGGTGAAAAACTGTTTTTT
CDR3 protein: CSVARGQGEKLFF

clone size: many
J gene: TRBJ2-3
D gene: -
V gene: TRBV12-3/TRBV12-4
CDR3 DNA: TGTGCCAGCAGCCCCCAGTCGGATACGCAGTATTTT
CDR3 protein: CASSPQSDTQYF

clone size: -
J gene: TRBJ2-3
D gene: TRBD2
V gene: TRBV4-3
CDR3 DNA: TGCGCCAGCAGCAAAGATACCTTTCTAGCGGGGACAGAATCTGATACGCAGTATTTT
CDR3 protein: CASSKDTFLAGTESDTQYF

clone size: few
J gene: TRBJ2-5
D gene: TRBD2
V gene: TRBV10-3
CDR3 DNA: TGTGCCAGCTCTAGCGGGAGTAGTGAGACCCAGTACTTC
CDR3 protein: CASSSGSSETQYF

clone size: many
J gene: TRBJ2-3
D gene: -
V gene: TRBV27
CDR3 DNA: TGTGCCAGCCTTAGCACAGATACGCAGTATTTT
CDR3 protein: CASLSTDTQYF

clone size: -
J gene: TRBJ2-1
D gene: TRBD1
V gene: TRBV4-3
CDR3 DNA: TGCGCCAGCAGCACTGACAGGGGGAATCCTTACAATGAGCAGTTCTTC
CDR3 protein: CASSTDRGNPYNEQFF

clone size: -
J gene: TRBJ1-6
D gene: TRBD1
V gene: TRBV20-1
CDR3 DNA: TGCAGTGCCCCGGGACAGGGAGATAATTCACCCCTCCACTTT
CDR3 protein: CSAPGQGDNSPLHF

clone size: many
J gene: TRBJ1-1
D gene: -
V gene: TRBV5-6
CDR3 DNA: TGTGCCAGCAGCTTGAACGGGAGGTTGAACACTGAAGCTTTCTTT
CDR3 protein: CASSLNGRLNTEAFF

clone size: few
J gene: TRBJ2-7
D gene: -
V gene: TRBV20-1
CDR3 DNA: TGCAGTGCTAGAGAGGGGGAAGGGGCCTACGAGCAGTACTTC
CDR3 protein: CSAREGEGAYEQYF

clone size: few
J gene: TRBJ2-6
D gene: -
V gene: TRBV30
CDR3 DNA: TGTGCCTGGAGTGATATCCCCTTGTCAGGGGCCAACGTCCTGACTTTC
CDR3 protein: CAWSDIPLSGANVLTF

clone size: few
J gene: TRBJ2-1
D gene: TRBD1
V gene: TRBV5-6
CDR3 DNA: TGTGCCAGCAGCTTCGAGGGGGCCATTGAGCAGTTCTTC
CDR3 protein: CASSFEGAIEQFF

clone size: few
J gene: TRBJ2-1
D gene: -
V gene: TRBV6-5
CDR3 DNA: TGTGCCAGCAGTTACTCAGGGCAGCTCAATGAGCAGTTCTTC
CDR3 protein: CASSYSGQLNEQFF

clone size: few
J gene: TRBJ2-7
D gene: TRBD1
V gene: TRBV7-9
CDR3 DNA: TGTGCCAGCAGCTTAGTCCGACCGACAGGGAACGAGCAGTACTTC
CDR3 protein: CASSLVRPTGNEQYF

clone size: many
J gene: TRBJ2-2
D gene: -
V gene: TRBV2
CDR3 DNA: TGTGCCAGCAGTGAAGCCGGTACCGGGGAGCTGTTTTTT
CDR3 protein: CASSEAGTGELFF

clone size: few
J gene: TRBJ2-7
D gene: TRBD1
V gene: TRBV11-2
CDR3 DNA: TGTGCCAGCAGTCCCTCCTGGGGACAGGGCTCCTACGAGCAGTACTTC
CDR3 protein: CASSPSWGQGSYEQYF

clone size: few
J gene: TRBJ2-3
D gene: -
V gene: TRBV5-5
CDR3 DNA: TGTGCCAGCAGCTTGGAGATCTTTCGGGGGCAAGTATCAGATACGCAGTATTTT
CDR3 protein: CASSLEIFRGQVSDTQYF

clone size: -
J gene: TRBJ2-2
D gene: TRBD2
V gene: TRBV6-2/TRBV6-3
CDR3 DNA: TGTGCCAGCGGGAGGGCCGGGGAGCTGTTTTTT
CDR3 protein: CASGRAGELFF

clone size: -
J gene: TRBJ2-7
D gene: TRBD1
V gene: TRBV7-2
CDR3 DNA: TGTGCCAGCAGCTTAGCATCGGACAGGGGGGCCTACGAGCAGTACTTC
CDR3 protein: CASSLASDRGAYEQYF

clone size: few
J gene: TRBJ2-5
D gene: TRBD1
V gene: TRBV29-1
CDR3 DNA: TGCAGCGTCCGCGCGGGGACAGGGGGCTTGGAGACCCAGTACTTC
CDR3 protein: CSVRAGTGGLETQYF

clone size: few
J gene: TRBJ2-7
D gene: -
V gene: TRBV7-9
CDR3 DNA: TGTGCCAGCAGCCCCGGGATCTCAGGGGAGCAGTACTTC
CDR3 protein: CASSPGISGEQYF

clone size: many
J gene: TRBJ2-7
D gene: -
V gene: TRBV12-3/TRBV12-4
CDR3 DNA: TGTGCCAGCAGTTTAAACGCTTTCTACGAGCAGTACTTC
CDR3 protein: CASSLNAFYEQYF